The 16 T cell receptor beta chains listed next were all sequenced from one sample in a study of T-cell memory formation after mild COVID-19. A single record per CDR3 protein comes from TCRdb applying MiXCR to the 5' RACE reads. The sample has about 340,000 distinct CDR3 sequences; 20% to 25% are singletons. The sequenced material came from PBMCs or a T cell subset sorted from them (not recorded which). Receptor source: a man between 18 and 29 years old who had mild COVID-19 (a few samples of this study predate the infection). Cell type and time point are not known.

This clonotype occurred many times. The chain has TRBV7-2 and TRBJ2-1; D gene uncertain. The length of the CDR3 is 14 residues. V dropped 4 bases and J dropped 0 bases, with 7 bases sitting between them. The germline V gene has CDR1 SGHTA and CDR2 FQGNSA. The CDR3 nucleotides read TGTGCCAGCAGCTCACAGAGCTCCTACAATGAGCAGTTCTTC. Protein sequence: CASSSQSSYNEQFF.

CDR3 nucleotides: TGCGCCAGCAGCTTCAAAACCAGCTGGACAGGGCGCTCTGGGGCCAACGTCCTGACTTTC. Residues: CASSFKTSWTGRSGANVLTF. This rearrangement joins TRBV5-1 to TRBJ2-6, with 8 bases matching TRBD1. V lost 2 bases to trimming and J lost 0 bases; unmatched junction nucleotides: 13. This CDR3 is 20 amino acids long. The germline V gene has CDR1 SGHRS and CDR2 YFSETQ.

This clonotype was seen only a few times. The chain employs TRBV7-2 and TRBJ2-3; D gene ambiguous. The CDR3 runs 16 residues. Trimming removed 4 bases at V and 5 bases at J, with 19 bases between. Germline V gives CDR1 SGHTA, CDR2 FQGNSA. CDR3 residues: CASSSHGRSLGDTQYF. CDR3 in DNA: TGTGCCAGCAGCTCACACGGACGGAGCCTGGGAGATACGCAGTATTTT.

The J gene is TRBJ2-5, the V gene TRBV13; 7 nucleotides line up with TRBD2. Germline values: CDR1 PRHDT, CDR2 FYEKMQ (reference sequence). The CDR3 totals 15 residues. V shed 5 bases and J 5 bases; nucleotides not matched to a gene: 11. CDR3 DNA: TGTGCCAGCAGCCGCCCCGGGACTATTGAGGAGACCCAGTACTTC. This sequence encodes CASSRPGTIEETQYF. Looking up the rest from reference TRBV13 and TRBJ2-5 gives the full variable domain: AAGVIQSPRHLIKEKRETATLKCYPIPRHDTVYWYQQGPGQDPQFLISFYEKMQSDKGSIPDRFSAQQFSDYHSELNMSSLELGDSALYFCASSRPGTIEETQYFGPGTRLLVL.

The V gene is TRBV12-5, the J gene TRBJ1-2; no clear D gene. CDR1 and CDR2 from the germline V gene are LGHNT and FRNRAP. The CDR3 totals 16 residues. V lost 4 bases to trimming and J lost 5 bases, with 20 bases between them. CDR3 loop: CASGSPLEGPDYGYTF. CDR3 DNA: TGTGCTAGTGGTTCGCCTTTGGAGGGTCCCGATTATGGCTACACCTTC.

The chain is built from TRBV20-1 and TRBJ1-5, with D tentatively TRBD1 (5 bases). The germline gives CDR1 DFQATT, CDR2 SNEGSKA (reference sequence). The CDR3 contains 13 residues. V shed 4 bases and J shed 5 bases, with 12 bases lying between them. The CDR3: CSAMTEGHQPQHF. As DNA, the CDR3 is TGCAGTGCTATGACAGAAGGCCATCAGCCCCAGCATTTT.

The rearrangement uses TRBV6-1 and TRBJ1-5; no clear D gene. Looked up from germline, CDR1 is MNHNS and CDR2 is SASEGT. Deletions cut 2 bases from V and 5 bases from J, with 4 bases between. CDR3 length: 12 amino acids. The CDR3 here is CASSERDQPQHF. The CDR3 bases are TGTGCCAGCAGTGAACGGGATCAGCCCCAGCATTTT.

V and J are TRBV20-1 and TRBJ1-2; D remains ambiguous. The germline V gene encodes CDR1 DFQATT and CDR2 SNEGSKA (reference sequence). The V end was cut by 8 bases, the J end by 4 bases, with 17 bases between. This CDR3 region has 13 residues. CDR3 in amino acids: CSYASSYGYGYTF. The CDR3 DNA reads TGCAGTTATGCTAGTTCGTACGGCTATGGCTACACCTTC.

The rearrangement joins TRBV12-3 or TRBV12-4 to TRBJ1-1, with unresolved D. The CDR3 is 11 residues long. V lost 6 bases and J lost 11, with 13 bases in between. Here the CDR3 DNA reads TGTGCCAGCAGACTAGGGTTTATGGCTTTCTTT. Encoded protein: CASRLGFMAFF.

The gene calls are TRBV11-2 and TRBJ1-2; no clear D gene. The length of the CDR3 is 14 residues. V lost 3 bases, J lost 2 bases, and 10 bases lay in between. Germline CDR1 and CDR2: SGHAT and FQNNGV. The CDR3 region has the DNA TGTGCCAGCAGCTTTTTCCAGGTGAACTATGGCTACACCTTC. This codes for CASSFFQVNYGYTF.

The rearrangement uses TRBV9 and TRBJ2-1; the D gene could be TRBD1 or TRBD2 (5 bases each). The germline gives CDR1 SGDLS, CDR2 YYNGEE. The CDR3 spans 20 residues. With 4 bases removed from V and 0 bases from J, the gap between germline ends came to 26 bases. The CDR3 spells CASSPRVGLKASSSYNEQFF. The CDR3 nucleotides are TGTGCCAGCAGCCCGCGGGTGGGGCTAAAAGCTTCAAGCTCCTACAATGAGCAGTTCTTC.

The rearrangement joins TRBV28 to TRBJ2-3, with TRBD1 matching 9 bases. Unmatched junction bases numbered 9, after V lost 5 bases and J lost 9 bases. Germline values: CDR1 MDHEN, CDR2 SYDVKM. The CDR3 spans 14 residues. The CDR3 DNA follows: TGTGCCAGCAGTCCGGGACAGGGCCCTCGGACGCAGTATTTT. This gives the protein CASSPGQGPRTQYF.

This clonotype appeared a single time. The chain uses TRBV20-1 and TRBJ2-3; D tentatively fits TRBD1 or TRBD2 (6 bases each). The V gene's germline CDR1 is DFQATT and CDR2 SNEGSKA (reference sequence). V was trimmed by 4 bases and J by 1 base, leaving 15 bases between them. The CDR3 runs to 15 residues. CDR3 region: CSAIPRGLGTDTQYF. CDR3 sequence (DNA): TGCAGTGCTATCCCTCGGGGGCTTGGCACAGATACGCAGTATTTT.

This clonotype was counted only a few times. The genes are TRBV7-2 and TRBJ1-2; D is uncertain. Germline loops: CDR1 SGHTA, CDR2 FQGNSA. Trimming removed 1 base at V and 7 bases at J, with 10 bases between. The CDR3 consists of 13 residues. This CDR3 is CASSLDGNGGYTF. The CDR3, as DNA: TGTGCCAGCAGCTTAGATGGTAACGGTGGCTACACCTTC. Together with reference TRBV7-2 and TRBJ1-2, the CDR3 gives the full variable domain: GAGVSQSPSNKVTEKGKDVELRCDPISGHTALYWYRQSLGQGLEFLIYFQGNSAPDKSGLPSDRFSAERTGGSVSTLTIQRTQQEDSAVYLCASSLDGNGGYTFGSGTRLTVV.

This clonotype has a single count. The chain joins TRBV20-1 to TRBJ1-1, with 9 bases that match TRBD1. CDR3 size: 15 residues. CDR1 is DFQATT and CDR2 is SNEGSKA in the germline V gene (reference sequence). V gave up 1 base and J gave up 5 bases; unmatched junction bases: 8. The CDR3 loop reads CSARVNPQGATEAFF. The CDR3 DNA is TGCAGTGCTAGAGTTAACCCACAGGGGGCGACTGAAGCTTTCTTT.

The V call is TRBV7-9, the J call TRBJ2-1; no clear D. Trimming cost V 3 bases and J 0 bases, with 9 bases left between them. Germline CDR1 reads SEHNR; CDR2 reads FQNEAQ (reference sequence). There are 15 residues in the CDR3. CDR3 residues: CASSLHISSYNEQFF. DNA for the CDR3: TGTGCCAGCAGCTTGCACATAAGCTCCTACAATGAGCAGTTCTTC.